This TCR beta chain emerged from a study of T-cell memory formation after mild COVID-19. This clonotype showed up just a few times. MiXCR, run by TCRdb on the 5' RACE reads, gives a single entry per CDR3 protein. The sample yields 560,000 or so distinct CDR3 sequences, 17% seen once. The CDR3 is made up of 16 amino acids. Germline V CDR1 and CDR2: DFQATT, SNEGSKA (reference sequence). V was cut by 5 bases and J by 0 bases, with 20 bases left in between. The chain is built from TRBV20-1 and TRBJ2-7; D is possibly TRBD2 (6 bases). The sample taken for sequencing was PBMCs or a T cell subset sorted from them (not recorded which). This TCR derives from an adult woman who had mild COVID-19 (a few samples of this study predate the infection). Cell type and time point are not known. CDR3 DNA: TGCAGTGCTCACCTCGGTGGAGGGGCTTTCTCCTACGAGCAGTACTTC. Its translation is CSAHLGGGAFSYEQYF.